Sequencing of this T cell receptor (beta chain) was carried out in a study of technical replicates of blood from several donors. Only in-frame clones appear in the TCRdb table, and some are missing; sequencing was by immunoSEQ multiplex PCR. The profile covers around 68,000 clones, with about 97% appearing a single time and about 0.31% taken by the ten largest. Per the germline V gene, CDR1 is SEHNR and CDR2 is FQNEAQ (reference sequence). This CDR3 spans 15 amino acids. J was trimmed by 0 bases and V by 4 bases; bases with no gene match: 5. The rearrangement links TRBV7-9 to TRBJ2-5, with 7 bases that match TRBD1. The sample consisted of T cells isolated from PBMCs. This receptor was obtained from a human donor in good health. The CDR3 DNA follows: TGTGCCAGCAGCTCGAACAGGGGCAACCAAGAGACCCAGTACTTC. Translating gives CASSSNRGNQETQYF.